A single sample is the source of the 27 T cell receptor beta chains below, sequenced in a study of Ad26.COV2.S vaccination and SARS-CoV-2 variants. Libraries were prepared by immunoSEQ multiplex PCR; TCRdb keeps only in-frame clonotypes and omits some of them. There are 300,000 to 400,000 clones in the sample; approximately 90% occur only once, and about 3.9% lies in the top ten. Here the sequenced sample was peripheral blood, taken after recovery from COVID-19. These receptors all come from a human donor who had recovered from COVID-19.

V usage is TRBV2 and J usage is TRBJ2-7, with D possibly TRBD1 on 6 matching bases. Germline lookup yields CDR1 SNHLY and CDR2 FYNNEI. V lost 6 bases to trimming and J lost 2 bases, with 11 bases between them. The CDR3 has 13 amino acids. The CDR3 sequence is CASSGTLAYEQYF. The CDR3 bases are TGTGCCAGCAGCGGGACACTTGCCTACGAGCAGTACTTC.

This clone was found once. The J gene is TRBJ1-2, the V gene TRBV2, with D maybe TRBD1 (6 bases). Germline V gene lookup returns CDR1 SNHLY and CDR2 FYNNEI. V was shortened by 1 base and J by 6 bases, with 12 bases between the two germline ends. The CDR3 has 14 amino acids. CDR3 nucleotides: TGTGCCAGCAGTGAAGGACAGGTTATAAATGGCTACACCTTC. Translation: CASSEGQVINGYTF. Drawing the rest from reference TRBV2 and TRBJ1-2, the complete variable domain is EPEVTQTPSHQVTQMGQEVILRCVPISNHLYFYWYRQILGQKVEFLVSFYNNEISEKSEIFDDQFSVERPDGSNFTLKIRSTKLEDSAMYFCASSEGQVINGYTFGSGTRLTVV.

This clone was found once. The chain couples TRBV5-4 to TRBJ1-2; 7 nucleotides agree with TRBD1. J gave up 5 bases and V 0 bases, and 1 base lay outside the gene matches. The CDR3 runs to 13 residues. Germline values: CDR1 SGHNT, CDR2 YYREEE (reference sequence). Here the CDR3 DNA reads TGTGCCAGCAGCTTGGAACAGGGGTATGGCTACACCTTC. Amino acid sequence: CASSLEQGYGYTF.

The CDR3 sequence: CSASAQNYGYTF. The CDR3 DNA is TGCAGTGCTAGTGCACAGAACTATGGCTACACCTTC. The V gene is TRBV20-1, the J gene TRBJ1-2, with D unresolved. The V end was cut by 3 bases, the J end by 2 bases, with 7 bases between. CDR3 length equals 12 residues. Germline CDR1 reads DFQATT; CDR2 reads SNEGSKA (reference sequence).

The V and J genes are TRBV6-5 and TRBJ2-5; D gene ambiguous. Between the trimmed V and J ends, which lost 6 bases and 4 bases, there was a span of 6 bases. The CDR3 runs 11 residues. Per germline, CDR1 MNHEY and CDR2 SVGAGI. CDR3: CASRVRETQYF. The CDR3 DNA sequence: TGTGCCAGCAGGGTCCGAGAGACCCAGTACTTC.

The chain is built from TRBV15 and TRBJ2-3; tentatively, D is TRBD1 (7 bases). The CDR3 has 14 residues. Germline V gene data show CDR1 as LNHNV and CDR2 as YYDKDF (reference sequence). V was clipped by 2 bases and J by 8 bases, with 14 bases between them. This CDR3 is CATSRRRGPVTQYF. CDR3 DNA sequence: TGTGCCACCAGCAGAAGGAGGGGGCCAGTTACGCAGTATTTT.

The rearrangement uses TRBV19 and TRBJ1-5, with TRBD1 as a possible D gene (6 bases). The CDR3 extends over 13 amino acids. Germline values: CDR1 LNHDA, CDR2 SQIVND (reference sequence). The chain's CDR3 is CASRTDSNQPQHF. The CDR3 DNA sequence: TGTGCTTCCCGGACAGATAGCAATCAGCCCCAGCATTTT.

The V and J genes are TRBV7-8 and TRBJ2-1; TRBD2 is a possible D gene (6 bases). This CDR3 comprises 18 residues. Looked up from germline, CDR1 is SGHVS and CDR2 is FQNEAQ. The V end lost 0 bases, the J end lost 7 bases, and 22 bases lay between the germline ends. The CDR3 loop reads CASSLAHGGLSSGNEQFF. CDR3 nucleotide sequence: TGTGCCAGCAGCTTAGCGCACGGGGGTCTGAGTTCTGGAAATGAGCAGTTCTTC.

In its sample, this clone was seen once. V gene TRBV24-1 combines with J gene TRBJ2-5, with D maybe TRBD1 (6 bases). The CDR3 totals 15 residues. Germline values: CDR1 KGHDR, CDR2 SFDVKD. V was trimmed by 2 bases and J by 4 bases, leaving 13 bases between them. The CDR3 sequence is CATSDSTADRETQYF. In DNA, the CDR3 is TGTGCCACCAGTGATTCGACCGCGGACAGAGAGACCCAGTACTTC.

This clone has just one count. The chain uses TRBV2 and TRBJ2-5, with TRBD1 matching 9 bases. The V gene end was trimmed by 8 bases and the J gene end by 5 bases; junction bases not matched to a gene: 9. Germline V CDR1 and CDR2: SNHLY, FYNNEI. The CDR3 covers 14 residues. CDR3 region: CASWRGQGKETQYF. In DNA, the CDR3 is TGTGCCAGCTGGAGGGGACAGGGCAAGGAGACCCAGTACTTC. Supplemented by reference TRBV2 and TRBJ2-5, the full variable domain reads EPEVTQTPSHQVTQMGQEVILRCVPISNHLYFYWYRQILGQKVEFLVSFYNNEISEKSEIFDDQFSVERPDGSNFTLKIRSTKLEDSAMYFCASWRGQGKETQYFGPGTRLLVL.

This chain links TRBV4-3 with TRBJ1-2; 9 bases match TRBD1. From germline, CDR1 is LGHNA and CDR2 YSLEER. The length of the CDR3 is 13 residues. V dropped 4 bases and J dropped 6; count of bases not matched to a gene: 3. As DNA, the CDR3 is TGCGCCAGCAGCCGGGACAGGGTTGATGGCTACACCTTC. Encoded protein: CASSRDRVDGYTF.

This chain uses TRBV12-3 or TRBV12-4 with TRBJ1-2; TRBD1 is a possible D gene (5 bases). V lost 7 bases to trimming and J lost 11 bases, with 17 bases between them. The CDR3 covers 12 residues. The CDR3 loop reads CASTTRLGEYTF. In DNA form, the CDR3 reads TGTGCCAGCACCACCCGGTTGGGGGAGTACACCTTC.

The gene calls are TRBV10-3 and TRBJ2-3; D is uncertain. This CDR3 has 14 amino acids. V shed 2 bases and J shed 3 bases, with 9 bases lying between them. Germline V gene data show CDR1 as ENHRY and CDR2 as SYGVKD. CDR3 sequence (DNA): TGTGCCATCAGTGAGGTTCTGTTAACAGATACGCAGTATTTT. The encoded protein is CAISEVLLTDTQYF.

This chain uses TRBV7-9 with TRBJ1-2; weak D call: TRBD1 (5 bases). The V end was cut by 5 bases, the J end by 1 base, with 17 bases between. This CDR3 is built from 16 residues. Germline loops: CDR1 SEHNR, CDR2 FQNEAQ (reference sequence). CDR3 residues: CASSPPGQTINYGYTF. CDR3 coding DNA: TGTGCCAGCAGCCCCCCGGGGCAGACTATTAACTATGGCTACACCTTC.

The chain recombines TRBV28 with TRBJ1-6, with 10 bases lining up with TRBD1. The CDR3 length is 18 residues. V was pared by 4 bases and J by 0 bases, with 6 bases of the junction left unmatched. CDR1 is MDHEN, CDR2 SYDVKM, per germline. The CDR3 spells CASSYGQGGSSYNSPLHF. The CDR3 DNA is TGTGCCAGCAGTTATGGACAGGGGGGAAGCTCCTATAATTCACCCCTCCACTTT. Filled out from reference TRBV28 and TRBJ1-6, the complete variable domain reads DVKVTQSSRYLVKRTGEKVFLECVQDMDHENMFWYRQDPGLGLRLIYFSYDVKMKEKGDIPEGYSVSREKKERFSLILESASTNQTSMYLCASSYGQGGSSYNSPLHFGNGTRLTVT.

The chain uses TRBV2 and TRBJ2-2; a possible D gene is TRBD1 (5 bases). The V and J ends lost 6 bases and 0 bases respectively, with 11 bases between them. The CDR3 runs to 15 residues. Per the germline V gene, CDR1 is SNHLY and CDR2 is FYNNEI. The chain's CDR3 is CASRPQATNTGELFF. The CDR3, as DNA: TGTGCCAGCAGACCACAGGCGACGAACACCGGGGAGCTGTTTTTT.

This sequence joins TRBV14 and TRBJ1-1; 9 nucleotides align to TRBD1. Germline assignment: CDR1 SGHDN and CDR2 FVKESK. The CDR3 is made up of 15 amino acids. J gave up 4 bases and V 5 bases, and 8 bases lay outside the gene matches. The CDR3 loop is CASSGLQGAGTEAFF. CDR3 in DNA: TGTGCCAGCAGCGGACTACAGGGGGCAGGCACTGAAGCTTTCTTT.

CDR3: CASSPPAGPNEQYF. The CDR3, as DNA: TGTGCCAGCAGTCCTCCGGCCGGACCGAACGAGCAGTACTTC. V and J are TRBV25-1 and TRBJ2-7; D gene uncertain. The CDR3 has 14 residues. Germline CDR1 reads MGHDK; CDR2 reads SYGVNS. Trimming removed 5 bases from V and 5 bases from J, with 16 bases in between.

The rearrangement joins TRBV6-5 to TRBJ2-3; the match to TRBD1 covers 12 bases. Germline assignment: CDR1 MNHEY and CDR2 SVGAGI. The CDR3 loop spans 13 amino acids. V dropped 9 bases and J dropped 5; count of bases not matched to a gene: 3. Here the CDR3 reads CARGTGGLDTQYF. The CDR3 nucleotides are TGTGCCAGAGGGACAGGGGGCTTAGATACGCAGTATTTT.

The chain combines TRBV10-3 with TRBJ2-3; weak D call: TRBD1 (6 bases). V lost 6 bases and J lost 6, with 22 bases in between. This CDR3 spans 16 amino acids. Germline V gives CDR1 ENHRY, CDR2 SYGVKD. CDR3 in DNA: TGTGCCATCAGAGCCAGGCAGGGGCTGAAAGATGATACGCAGTATTTT. This gives the protein CAIRARQGLKDDTQYF.

The chain uses TRBV2 and TRBJ1-1, with unresolved D. The CDR3 sequence is 14 residues long. CDR1 is SNHLY and CDR2 is FYNNEI in the germline V gene. V was cut by 2 bases and J by 5 bases, with 12 bases left in between. CDR3 bases: TGTGCCAGCAGTGAACTCGAGACGGGTACTGAAGCTTTCTTT. Protein: CASSELETGTEAFF.

The chain combines TRBV10-2 with TRBJ2-5; tentatively, D is TRBD2 (6 bases). The germline V and J ends were trimmed by 6 bases and 1 base, with 12 bases remaining between them. The CDR3 loop spans 14 amino acids. Germline lookup yields CDR1 WSHSY and CDR2 SAAADI. CDR3 amino acids: CASSQTGGQETQYF. CDR3 nucleotide sequence: TGCGCCAGCAGCCAAACCGGGGGCCAAGAGACCCAGTACTTC.

The chain employs TRBV19 and TRBJ2-2; D gene unclear. V was pared by 2 bases and J by 3 bases, with 10 bases between. The CDR3 is 15 residues long. CDR1 is LNHDA and CDR2 is SQIVND in the germline V gene (reference sequence). The CDR3 nucleotides are TGTGCCAGTAGTATATGGGTCGGTGACACCGGGGAGCTGTTTTTT. Its protein is CASSIWVGDTGELFF.

This clone has only one observation. The rearrangement links TRBV5-1 to TRBJ1-1; D might be TRBD1 (5 bases). Germline assignment: CDR1 SGHRS and CDR2 YFSETQ. Trimming took off 2 bases at V and 6 bases at J, with 20 bases between the two ends. The length of the CDR3 is 16 residues. CDR3 sequence: CASSFVDGTRGAEAFF. CDR3 coding DNA: TGCGCCAGCAGCTTCGTGGACGGCACCCGAGGGGCTGAAGCTTTCTTT. The variable domain in full, completed from reference TRBV5-1 and TRBJ1-1, reads KAGVTQTPRYLIKTRGQQVTLSCSPISGHRSVSWYQQTPGQGLQFLFEYFSETQRNKGNFPGRFSGRQFSNSRSEMNVSTLELGDSALYLCASSFVDGTRGAEAFFGQGTRLTVV.

This clone was seen just once. The V gene is TRBV6-5, the J gene TRBJ2-3; no firm D call. V dropped 0 bases and J dropped 11 bases, with 12 bases sitting between them. Per germline, CDR1 MNHEY and CDR2 SVGAGI. The CDR3 is made up of 13 amino acids. The CDR3 DNA follows: TGTGCCAGCAGTTACTCGAACGTTCGCGAGCAGTATTTT. The encoded protein is CASSYSNVREQYF.

The J gene is TRBJ1-4, the V gene TRBV5-6, with D possibly being TRBD1 (5 bases). The germline V gene has CDR1 SGHDT and CDR2 YYEEEE. V shed 4 bases and J shed 5 bases, with 18 bases lying between them. CDR3 size: 16 residues. The DNA for the CDR3 is TGTGCCAGCAGCCCTGGGGCGGGACGAAACAATGAAAAACTGTTTTTT. Translation gives CASSPGAGRNNEKLFF.

J is TRBJ2-7 and V is TRBV12-5; D call uncertain. Germline CDR1 LGHNT, CDR2 FRNRAP. The V end was cut by 1 base, the J end by 3 bases, with 4 bases between. The CDR3 is made up of 12 amino acids. DNA for the CDR3: TGTGCTAGTGGTTTGGACGACTACGAGCAGTACTTC. It codes for CASGLDDYEQYF.